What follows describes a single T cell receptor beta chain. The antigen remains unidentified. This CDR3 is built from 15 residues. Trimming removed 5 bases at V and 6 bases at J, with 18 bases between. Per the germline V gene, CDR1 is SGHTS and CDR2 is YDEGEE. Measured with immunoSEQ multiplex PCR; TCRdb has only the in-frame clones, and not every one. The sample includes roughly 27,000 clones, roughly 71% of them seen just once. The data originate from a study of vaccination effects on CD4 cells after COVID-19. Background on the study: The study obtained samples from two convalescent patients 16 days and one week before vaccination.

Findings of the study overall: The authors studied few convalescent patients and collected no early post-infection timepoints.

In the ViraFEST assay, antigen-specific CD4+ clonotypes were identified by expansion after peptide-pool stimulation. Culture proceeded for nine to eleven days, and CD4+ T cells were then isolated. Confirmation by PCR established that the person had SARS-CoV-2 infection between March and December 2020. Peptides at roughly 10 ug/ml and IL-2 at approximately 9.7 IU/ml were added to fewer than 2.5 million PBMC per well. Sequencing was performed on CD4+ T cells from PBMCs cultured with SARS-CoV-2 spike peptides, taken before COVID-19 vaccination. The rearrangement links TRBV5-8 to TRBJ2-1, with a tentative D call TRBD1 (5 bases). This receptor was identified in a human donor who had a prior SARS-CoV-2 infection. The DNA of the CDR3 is TGTGCCAGCAGGCCCCGGGCAAAGGGGCTCAATGAGCAGTTCTTC. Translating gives CASRPRAKGLNEQFF.